The 6 T cell receptor beta chains below come from one sample, sequenced in a study of blood T cell repertoires in COVID-19. The protocol was immunoSEQ multiplex PCR, while the TCRdb copy is restricted to in-frame clones and leaves out a portion. Of 150,000 to 200,000 clones in the sample, roughly 84% were seen once. Sequences were obtained from peripheral blood. The receptors were gathered from an elderly woman with active or convalescent COVID-19.

Only a few counts were recorded for this clone. The chain is built from TRBV12-3 or TRBV12-4 and TRBJ2-5; 9 positions agree with TRBD1. This CDR3 is built from 11 residues. V gave up 5 bases and J gave up 11 bases; unmatched junction bases: 3. The CDR3 loop is CASSGTGSQYF. Here the CDR3 DNA reads TGTGCCAGCAGTGGGACAGGGTCTCAGTACTTC.

This clone was picked up a small number of times. V is TRBV30 and J is TRBJ1-2, with TRBD1 as a possible D gene (5 bases). Germline V CDR1 and CDR2: GTSNPN, SVGIG (reference sequence). The CDR3 contains 12 residues. V dropped 5 bases and J dropped 14 bases, with 21 bases sitting between them. The CDR3 nucleotides are TGTGCCTGGCGAGAGGGCCCCATATCAGGGACCTTC. This translates into CAWREGPISGTF.

The chain has TRBV3-1 (or the pseudogene TRBV3-2) and TRBJ2-1, with a possible D match to TRBD2 (5 bases). Trimming left V 1 base short and J 3 bases short, with 7 bases between. Looked up from germline, CDR1 is LGHDT and CDR2 is YNNKEL (reference sequence). The CDR3 totals 14 residues. CDR3 residues: CASSQGGLYNEQFF. The CDR3 DNA reads TGTGCCAGCAGCCAAGGCGGGCTCTACAATGAGCAGTTCTTC.

In the case of this clone: Relative to the germline gene, one junction end is altered; a read error may explain this. The V call is TRBV5-6, the J call TRBJ1-2; D possibly corresponds to TRBD1 (6 bases). There are 13 residues in the CDR3. Germline V CDR1 and CDR2: SGHDT, YYEEEE. The CDR3 spells CASSRQGNSGYTF. CDR3 bases: TGTGCCAGCAGCCGTCAGGGGAACTCTGGCTACACCTTC.

J is TRBJ2-2 and V is TRBV19; D gene ambiguous. Trimming pared 0 bases from V and 0 bases from J, leaving 14 bases between. Germline assignment: CDR1 LNHDA and CDR2 SQIVND (reference sequence). The length of the CDR3 is 18 residues. The CDR3 protein is CASSIERTRIANTGELFF. In nucleotides, the CDR3 is TGTGCCAGTAGTATAGAGCGCACCAGGATTGCGAACACCGGGGAGCTGTTTTTT.

The V gene is TRBV10-2, the J gene TRBJ1-3; D is unresolved. The CDR3 length is 13 residues. Between the trimmed V and J ends, which lost 9 bases and 0 bases, there was a span of 9 bases. The germline gives CDR1 WSHSY, CDR2 SAAADI. This CDR3 is CASGPSSGNTIYF. Here the CDR3 DNA reads TGCGCCAGTGGGCCGAGCTCTGGAAACACCATATATTTT.